This T cell receptor (beta chain) was found in a study of quantifying T cell responses using KT2 cells. About the research overall: TCR alpha and beta constant-region primers primed reverse transcription of RNA. Estimated efficiency of the T4 ligation step was above 9% under optimum conditions.

Known numbers of the T cell clone KT2 were added to PBMC. Fixed numbers of PBMC received varying amounts of KT2 cells. A single-stranded UMI oligo with SP2 sequence was ligated to cDNA 3' ends. First-round PCR used 3 to 4 cycles and beta primers RC1.1 and RC1.2 covering TRBC1 and TRBC2. TCR alpha and beta chains were handled separately starting at the second PCR. TCRdb re-called the UMI-ligation and nested PCR reads with MiXCR, one entry per CDR3 protein. The profile covers 31,000 or so distinct CDR3 sequences, with approximately 10% appearing a single time and roughly 9% taken by the ten largest. Losses at the gene ends were 4 bases for V and 7 bases for J; bases not matched to a gene: 12. This CDR3 spans 16 amino acids. Germline CDR1 LGHDT, CDR2 YNNKEL (reference sequence). This clonotype occurred a few times.

The sequence was obtained from a human donor. V usage is TRBV3-1 and J usage is TRBJ2-7; 11 bases align to TRBD2. The sequencing sample was made of PBMCs spiked with cells of the T cell clone KT2. The CDR3 loop reads CASSPTLAGDPREQYF. The CDR3 nucleotides read TGTGCCAGCAGCCCGACACTAGCGGGGGACCCTCGAGAGCAGTACTTC.